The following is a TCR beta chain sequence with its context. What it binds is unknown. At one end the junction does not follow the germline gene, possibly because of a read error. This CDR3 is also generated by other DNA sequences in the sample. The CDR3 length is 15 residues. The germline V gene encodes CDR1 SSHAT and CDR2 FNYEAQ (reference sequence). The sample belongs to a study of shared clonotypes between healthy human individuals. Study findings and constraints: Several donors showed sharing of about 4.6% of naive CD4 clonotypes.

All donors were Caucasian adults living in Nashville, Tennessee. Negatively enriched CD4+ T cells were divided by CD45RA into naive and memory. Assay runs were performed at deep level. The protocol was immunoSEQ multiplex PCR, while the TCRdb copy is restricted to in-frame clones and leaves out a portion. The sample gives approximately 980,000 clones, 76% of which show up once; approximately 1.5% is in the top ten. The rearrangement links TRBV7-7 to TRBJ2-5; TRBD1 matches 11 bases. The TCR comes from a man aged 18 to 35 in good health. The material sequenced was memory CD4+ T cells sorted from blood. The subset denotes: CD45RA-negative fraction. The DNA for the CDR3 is TGTGCTAGCAGCTTGGGGACAGGGGGGGGAGAGACCCAGTACTTC. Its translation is CASSLGTGGGETQYF.